The 32 T cell receptor beta chains listed next were all sequenced from one sample in a study of blood T cell repertoires in COVID-19. Only in-frame clones appear in the TCRdb table, and some are missing; sequencing was by immunoSEQ multiplex PCR. The data contain about 59,000 clones, approximately 80% of them singletons. The specimen sequenced was peripheral blood. The receptors here all came from an elderly man with acute or convalescent COVID-19.

The chain is built from TRBV7-8 and TRBJ2-3; D is ambiguous. CDR3 size: 12 residues. Trimming removed 4 bases at V and 8 bases at J, with 10 bases between. Germline V lookup: CDR1 SGHVS, CDR2 FQNEAQ. CDR3 coding DNA: TGTGCCAGCAGCTCCACTTTAAGTACGCAGTATTTT. Amino acid sequence: CASSSTLSTQYF.

CDR3 in DNA: TGTGCCAGTAGTATGGCGGGGCACGGAAACACCATATATTTT. Protein: CASSMAGHGNTIYF. The J gene is TRBJ1-3, the V gene TRBV19; perhaps TRBD1 as D (5 bases). Trimming left V 3 bases short and J 4 bases short, with 10 bases between. The germline V gene has CDR1 LNHDA and CDR2 SQIVND (reference sequence). The CDR3 extends over 14 amino acids. Full variable domain (missing parts from reference TRBV19 and TRBJ1-3): DGGITQSPKYLFRKEGQNVTLSCEQNLNHDAMYWYRQDPGQGLRLIYYSQIVNDFQKGDIAEGYSVSREKKESFPLTVTSAQKNPTAFYLCASSMAGHGNTIYFGEGSWLTVV.

In DNA, the CDR3 is TGCGCCAGCAGCTTGGGTTTAGTAGGAGGCAGGCAAGCAACTAATGAAAAACTGTTTTTT. This encodes CASSLGLVGGRQATNEKLFF. This chain uses TRBV5-1 with TRBJ1-4; D unresolved. The germline V and J ends were trimmed by 0 bases and 0 bases, with 21 bases remaining between them. Germline CDR1 is SGHRS and CDR2 is YFSETQ. This CDR3 contains 20 residues.

This clone was counted between two and nine times. The chain links TRBV5-1 to TRBJ2-3, with TRBD1 matching over 9 bases. After removal of 4 bases from V and 6 bases from J, the junction contained 6 bases not matched to a gene. CDR1 SGHRS and CDR2 YFSETQ come from the germline V gene. There are 14 residues in the CDR3. CDR3 protein: CASSVQGAADTQYF. CDR3 in DNA: TGCGCCAGCAGCGTACAGGGGGCGGCTGATACGCAGTATTTT.

The genes are TRBV11-3 and TRBJ1-1, with TRBD1 matching over 9 bases. V shed 5 bases and J 4 bases; nucleotides not matched to a gene: 11. CDR1 and CDR2 from the germline V gene are SGHNT and YENEEA. The CDR3 loop spans 16 amino acids. The DNA of the CDR3 is TGTGCCAGCAGCAAGCGGGACAGGGTTTGGGGCACTGAAGCTTTCTTT. The encoded protein is CASSKRDRVWGTEAFF.

V usage is TRBV30 and J usage is TRBJ2-2; D unresolved. CDR1 and CDR2 from the germline V gene are GTSNPN and SVGIG (reference sequence). The CDR3 length is 15 residues. The V gene lost 1 base and the J gene lost 3 bases, with 12 bases spanning the gap. The CDR3 DNA follows: TGTGCCTGGAGTGCATTTCAAGCGTACACCGGGGAGCTGTTTTTT. Translating gives CAWSAFQAYTGELFF.

V usage is TRBV24-1 and J usage is TRBJ2-1; D call uncertain. This CDR3 has 16 amino acids. CDR1 is KGHDR and CDR2 is SFDVKD in the germline V gene. The V end lost 1 base, the J end lost 0 bases, and 9 bases lay between the germline ends. The CDR3 sequence: CATSDFRGPSYNEQFF. The CDR3 bases are TGTGCCACCAGTGATTTCCGAGGCCCCTCCTACAATGAGCAGTTCTTC.

In regard to this clone: Relative to the germline gene, one junction end is altered; a read error may explain this. This chain uses TRBV28 with TRBJ1-1; the D is unclear. The CDR3 is 13 residues long. Germline V gene sequence: CDR1 MDHEN, CDR2 SYDVKM. The CDR3 bases are TGTGCCACCAGTTTAACAGCGAACACTGAAGCTTTCTTT. This codes for CATSLTANTEAFF.

This chain uses TRBV11-2 with TRBJ2-1; 10 bases agree with TRBD2. CDR1 and CDR2 (germline): SGHAT, FQNNGV. The CDR3 sequence is 16 residues long. J gave up 2 bases and V 4 bases, and 5 bases lay outside the gene matches. The CDR3 here is CASSSLLAGPYNEQFF. The CDR3 DNA follows: TGTGCCAGCAGCTCCTTACTAGCGGGGCCCTACAATGAGCAGTTCTTC. The variable domain in full, completed from reference TRBV11-2 and TRBJ2-1, reads EAGVAQSPRYKIIEKRQSVAFWCNPISGHATLYWYQQILGQGPKLLIQFQNNGVVDDSQLPKDRFSAERLKGVDSTLKIQPAKLEDSAVYLCASSSLLAGPYNEQFFGPGTRLTVL.

The rearrangement links TRBV4-2 to TRBJ2-1; 11 bases align to TRBD2. In germline, CDR1 is LGHNA, CDR2 YNFKEQ. V gave up 0 bases and J gave up 6 bases; unmatched junction bases: 7. This CDR3 comprises 17 residues. The DNA of the CDR3 is TGTGCCAGCAGCCAAGATTGGGGGCTAGCGGGGGGCAATGAGCAGTTCTTC. Translation: CASSQDWGLAGGNEQFF.

V usage is TRBV27 and J usage is TRBJ2-7, with D unresolved. V was shortened by 6 bases and J by 6 bases, with 18 bases between the two germline ends. The CDR3 is 14 amino acids. Germline V gene data show CDR1 as MNHEY and CDR2 as SMNVEV (reference sequence). The CDR3 region is CASRPTFNPLEQYF. CDR3 in DNA: TGTGCCAGCAGACCTACTTTCAACCCCCTCGAGCAGTACTTC.

J is TRBJ2-3 and V is TRBV27; 13 bases fit TRBD2. Germline CDR1 reads MNHEY; CDR2 reads SMNVEV (reference sequence). Losses at the gene ends were 5 bases for V and 1 base for J; bases not matched to a gene: 6. The CDR3 covers 17 residues. The CDR3 region is CASSRLAGGPGTDTQYF. CDR3 sequence (DNA): TGTGCCAGCAGTAGACTAGCGGGGGGTCCGGGCACAGATACGCAGTATTTT.

V gene TRBV6-5 combines with J gene TRBJ2-3, with TRBD1 matching over 11 bases. Trimming at V came to 1 base and at J to 4 bases, leaving 1 base not matched to a gene. Germline loops: CDR1 MNHEY, CDR2 SVGAGI. The CDR3 has 15 amino acids. The CDR3 sequence is CASSYWGQGADTQYF. CDR3 coding DNA: TGTGCCAGCAGTTACTGGGGACAGGGGGCAGATACGCAGTATTTT.

The chain employs TRBV7-9 and TRBJ2-5, with D possibly TRBD1 on 6 matching bases. Germline V gene sequence: CDR1 SEHNR, CDR2 FQNEAQ (reference sequence). This CDR3 contains 14 residues. V was trimmed by 7 bases and J by 1 base, leaving 13 bases between them. The CDR3 DNA reads TGTGCCAGCAACGCTGGGGGCATCCAAGAGACCCAGTACTTC. Amino acid sequence: CASNAGGIQETQYF. Filled out from reference TRBV7-9 and TRBJ2-5, the complete variable domain reads DTGVSQNPRHKITKRGQNVTFRCDPISEHNRLYWYRQTLGQGPEFLTYFQNEAQLEKSRLLSDRFSAERPKGSFSTLEIQRTEQGDSAMYLCASNAGGIQETQYFGPGTRLLVL.

The rearrangement joins TRBV19 to TRBJ1-1; D is unclear. The CDR3 has 15 residues. Germline CDR1 is LNHDA and CDR2 is SQIVND (reference sequence). The V end was cut by 1 base, the J end by 1 base, with 10 bases between. The CDR3 DNA reads TGTGCCAGTAGTATAGTTGTAACTCGGAACACTGAAGCTTTCTTT. Protein sequence: CASSIVVTRNTEAFF.

This rearrangement joins TRBV11-2 to TRBJ2-5; D uncertain. Deletions cut 7 bases from V and 8 bases from J, with 26 bases between. The germline gives CDR1 SGHAT, CDR2 FQNNGV. The CDR3 extends over 16 amino acids. CDR3 protein: CASTLRPSDSVQTQYF. The CDR3 bases are TGTGCCAGCACCCTACGGCCCTCAGACTCAGTACAAACCCAGTACTTC.

The V and J genes are TRBV19 and TRBJ2-7; 9 positions agree with TRBD1. The CDR3 length is 13 residues. Germline V gene sequence: CDR1 LNHDA, CDR2 SQIVND (reference sequence). Losses at the gene ends were 4 bases for V and 7 bases for J; bases not matched to a gene: 5. The CDR3 bases are TGTGCCAGTAGTAGACAGGGGGGTCGGGAGCAGTACTTC. Amino acids: CASSRQGGREQYF.

The rearrangement links TRBV11-3 to TRBJ2-1; 10 bases agree with TRBD2. There are 13 residues in the CDR3. The germline V gene encodes CDR1 SGHNT and CDR2 YENEEA. After removal of 7 bases from V and 8 bases from J, the junction contained 5 bases not matched to a gene. The CDR3 DNA follows: TGTGCCAGCACCAAGCGGGAGGGCCATGAGCAGTTCTTC. Its protein product is CASTKREGHEQFF. The full variable domain, rest sourced from reference TRBV11-3 and TRBJ2-1, is EAGVVQSPRYKIIEKKQPVAFWCNPISGHNTLYWYLQNLGQGPELLIRYENEEAVDDSQLPKDRFSAERLKGVDSTLKIQPAELGDSAVYLCASTKREGHEQFFGPGTRLTVL.

V gene TRBV6-5 combines with J gene TRBJ2-6; D unresolved. The CDR3 consists of 15 residues. The V end was cut by 4 bases, the J end by 4 bases, with 11 bases between. Germline CDR1 and CDR2: MNHEY and SVGAGI. CDR3 protein: CASSFTASGANVLTF. DNA of the CDR3: TGTGCCAGCAGTTTCACAGCCAGCGGGGCCAACGTCCTGACTTTC.

Only one count was recorded for this clone. The rearrangement uses TRBV3-1 (or the pseudogene TRBV3-2) and TRBJ1-1; the D gene is possibly TRBD1 (5 bases). Trimming left V 1 base short and J 10 bases short, with 16 bases between. The V gene's germline CDR1 is LGHDT and CDR2 YNNKEL (reference sequence). The CDR3 is 14 residues long. The CDR3 spells CASSQARQGNSAFF. The CDR3, as DNA: TGTGCCAGCAGCCAAGCCCGGCAGGGAAACTCAGCTTTCTTT.

The V call is TRBV19, the J call TRBJ1-5, with D perhaps TRBD1 (5 bases). V lost 10 bases to trimming and J lost 5 bases, with 18 bases between them. Germline V gene sequence: CDR1 LNHDA, CDR2 SQIVND (reference sequence). This CDR3 contains 14 residues. This CDR3 is CATAGAGWDQPQHF. For the CDR3, the DNA is TGTGCCACCGCTGGGGCAGGGTGGGATCAGCCCCAGCATTTT.

This clone was seen a few times. This chain links TRBV29-1 with TRBJ1-2; TRBD1 aligns across 8 bases. Germline trimming cut 1 base from V and 7 bases from J; bases unmatched to any gene: 5. Germline V gene sequence: CDR1 SQVTM, CDR2 ANQGSEA. This CDR3 has 13 residues. The CDR3 here is CSVEVDRGSGYTF. The CDR3 DNA reads as TGCAGCGTTGAAGTAGACAGGGGATCTGGCTACACCTTC.

The chain combines TRBV7-2 with TRBJ1-1; 9 bases fit TRBD1. After removal of 4 bases from V and 4 bases from J, the junction contained 7 bases not matched to a gene. CDR3 size: 15 residues. Per germline, CDR1 SGHTA and CDR2 FQGNSA. The CDR3 bases are TGTGCCAGCAGCTCACAACAGGGGGCGCGCACTGAAGCTTTCTTT. Protein: CASSSQQGARTEAFF.

CDR3 nucleotide sequence: TGCGCCAGCAGCTTGGGAGGGACAGGGGGGAATGAGCAGTTCTTC. Translating it yields CASSLGGTGGNEQFF. V gene TRBV5-1 combines with J gene TRBJ2-1; 11 bases fit TRBD1. The CDR3 is 15 amino acids. Germline loops: CDR1 SGHRS, CDR2 YFSETQ. V lost 0 bases, J lost 7 bases, and 3 bases stayed unmatched.

This clone was seen a handful of times. The chain has TRBV30 and TRBJ1-1; possibly TRBD1 for D (6 bases). V lost 5 bases and J lost 1, with 14 bases in between. This CDR3 is built from 14 residues. CDR1 is GTSNPN and CDR2 is SVGIG in the germline V gene (reference sequence). CDR3 sequence reads: CAWARAGANTEAFF. The CDR3 DNA reads as TGTGCCTGGGCCCGCGCGGGGGCGAACACTGAAGCTTTCTTT.

This clone has a handful of counts. V and J are TRBV5-4 and TRBJ2-6; D might be TRBD1 (5 bases). CDR1 SGHNT and CDR2 YYREEE come from the germline V gene (reference sequence). Trimming shortened V by 4 bases and J by 0 bases, and 11 bases separated the two germline ends. CDR3 length equals 16 residues. The CDR3 protein is CASSIGHVSGANVLTF. Here the CDR3 DNA reads TGTGCCAGCAGCATCGGACATGTCTCTGGGGCCAACGTCCTGACTTTC.

The chain has TRBV13 and TRBJ2-1; no reliable D call. Germline V gene sequence: CDR1 PRHDT, CDR2 FYEKMQ (reference sequence). Between the trimmed V and J ends, which lost 3 bases and 4 bases, there was a span of 7 bases. CDR3 length: 13 residues. The DNA for the CDR3 is TGTGCCAGCAGCTTTGACACGTACAATGAGCAGTTCTTC. Its translation: CASSFDTYNEQFF.

The chain combines TRBV10-1 with TRBJ2-5, with 13 bases that match TRBD2. CDR3 length equals 15 residues. CDR1 and CDR2 from the germline V gene are WNHNN and SYGVQD (reference sequence). The trim removed 4 bases at V and 5 bases at J, leaving 4 bases unmatched. The CDR3 spells CASSAGLAGVETQYF. CDR3 nucleotide sequence: TGCGCCAGCAGTGCAGGACTAGCGGGAGTGGAGACCCAGTACTTC.

The table lists this clone with a count of one. V and J are TRBV2 and TRBJ2-7; 14 nucleotides match TRBD2. CDR1 and CDR2 (germline): SNHLY, FYNNEI. Trimming cost V 6 bases and J 1 base; bases outside gene matches: 8. The CDR3 length is 17 residues. DNA of the CDR3: TGTGCCAGCAGGAGGGGACTAGCGGGAGCGAGATCCTACGAGCAGTACTTC. This sequence encodes CASRRGLAGARSYEQYF.

The chain couples TRBV19 to TRBJ2-7; 7 bases line up with TRBD1. CDR1 and CDR2 (germline): LNHDA, SQIVND (reference sequence). The V and J ends lost 5 bases and 0 bases, in that order; junction bases with no gene match: 7. This CDR3 has 15 amino acids. This CDR3 is CASSVTTGNSYEQYF. For the CDR3, the DNA is TGTGCCAGTAGTGTAACGACAGGGAACTCCTACGAGCAGTACTTC.

The CDR3, as DNA: TGCGCCAGCAGTGAGCCCGGACAGGGATTCTATGGCTACACCTTC. Its protein product is CASSEPGQGFYGYTF. The genes are TRBV10-2 and TRBJ1-2; 8 nucleotides agree with TRBD1. V trimming: 2 bases; J trimming: 4 bases; junction bases outside the gene matches: 6. The CDR3 contains 15 residues. The germline gives CDR1 WSHSY, CDR2 SAAADI.

This clone was seen only a few times. This sequence joins TRBV6-4 and TRBJ2-1; TRBD2 matches 9 bases. The length of the CDR3 is 15 residues. The V and J ends lost 3 bases and 8 bases, in that order; junction bases with no gene match: 8. Germline loops: CDR1 MRHNA, CDR2 SNTAGT. CDR3 sequence: CASSESGGYVDEQFF. In DNA form, the CDR3 reads TGTGCCAGCAGTGAAAGCGGGGGGTATGTCGATGAGCAGTTCTTC.